This TCR beta chain stems from a study of CD8 T cells in ankylosing spondylitis. Study results and caveats: Reported data indicate significant enrichment of disease-linked clones within matched ankylosing spondylitis synovial fluid. Disease-linked clones were CD8+ and relatively rare in peripheral blood. For ankylosing spondylitis blood, a TCR beta motif of roughly 8 highly homologous variants appeared characteristic.

By its share, this clonotype is medium-sized. What it binds is unknown. Quantitative 5'-RACE with molecular barcodes was used to make the TCR beta libraries. TCRdb passed the 5' RACE reads through MiXCR, listing each CDR3 protein once. The repertoire holds approximately 110,000 distinct CDR3 sequences, with less than 25% as singletons. V was cut by 4 bases and J by 0 bases, with 11 bases left in between. The germline CDR1 and CDR2 sequences are SGHRS and YFSETQ. The length of the CDR3 is 16 residues. The chain carries TRBV5-1 and TRBJ2-6; tentatively, D is TRBD2 (5 bases). This clonotype was obtained from a male donor with ankylosing spondylitis. Specimen: synovial fluid, either unsorted or a sorted T cell fraction (not recorded which). CDR3 sequence (DNA): TGCGCCAGCAGCCCCGGGGTGATCTCTGGGGCCAACGTCCTGACTTTC. It encodes CASSPGVISGANVLTF.